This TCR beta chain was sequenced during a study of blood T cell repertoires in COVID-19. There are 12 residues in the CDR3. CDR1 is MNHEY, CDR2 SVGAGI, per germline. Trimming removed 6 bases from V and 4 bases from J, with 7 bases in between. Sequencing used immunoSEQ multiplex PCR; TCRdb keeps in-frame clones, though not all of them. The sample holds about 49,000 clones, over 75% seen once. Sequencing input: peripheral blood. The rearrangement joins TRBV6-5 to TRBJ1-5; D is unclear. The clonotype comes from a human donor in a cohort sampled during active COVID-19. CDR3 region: CASSRGNQPQHF. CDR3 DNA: TGTGCCAGCAGCCGAGGTAATCAGCCCCAGCATTTT.